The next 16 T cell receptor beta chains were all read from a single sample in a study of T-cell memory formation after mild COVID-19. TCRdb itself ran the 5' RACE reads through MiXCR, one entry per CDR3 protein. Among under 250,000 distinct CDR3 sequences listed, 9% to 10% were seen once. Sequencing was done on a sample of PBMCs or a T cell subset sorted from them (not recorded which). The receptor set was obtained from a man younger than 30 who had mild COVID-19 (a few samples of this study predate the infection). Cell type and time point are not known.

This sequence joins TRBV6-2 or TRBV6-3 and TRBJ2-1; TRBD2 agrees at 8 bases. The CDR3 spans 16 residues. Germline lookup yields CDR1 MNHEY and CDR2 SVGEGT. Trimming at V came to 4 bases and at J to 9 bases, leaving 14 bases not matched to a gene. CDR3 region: CASSSLGSGGRSEQFF. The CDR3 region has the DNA TGTGCCAGCAGTTCCCTGGGGAGCGGGGGACGGAGTGAGCAGTTCTTC.

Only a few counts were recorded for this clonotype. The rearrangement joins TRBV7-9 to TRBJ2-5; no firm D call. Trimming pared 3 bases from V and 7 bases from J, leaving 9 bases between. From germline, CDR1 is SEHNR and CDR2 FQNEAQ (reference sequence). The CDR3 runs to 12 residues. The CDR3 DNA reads TGTGCCAGCAGCTTTCAGCACCGGACCCAGTACTTC. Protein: CASSFQHRTQYF.

The CDR3 DNA reads as TGTGCCAGCGGGGGGTCAGATACGCAGTATTTT. Amino acid sequence: CASGGSDTQYF. The V gene is TRBV11-2, the J gene TRBJ2-3; D possibly corresponds to TRBD2 (6 bases). V shed 8 bases and J shed 4 bases, with 7 bases lying between them. This CDR3 is 11 amino acids long. Germline V CDR1 and CDR2: SGHAT, FQNNGV. The full variable domain, its missing parts supplied by reference TRBV11-2 and TRBJ2-3, is EAGVAQSPRYKIIEKRQSVAFWCNPISGHATLYWYQQILGQGPKLLIQFQNNGVVDDSQLPKDRFSAERLKGVDSTLKIQPAKLEDSAVYLCASGGSDTQYFGPGTRLTVL.

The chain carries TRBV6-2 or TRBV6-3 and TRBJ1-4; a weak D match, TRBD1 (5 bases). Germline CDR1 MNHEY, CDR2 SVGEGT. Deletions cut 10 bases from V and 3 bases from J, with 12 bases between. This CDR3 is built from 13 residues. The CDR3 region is CATHRNSNEKLFF. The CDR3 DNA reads TGTGCCACGCACAGGAATTCTAATGAAAAACTGTTTTTT.

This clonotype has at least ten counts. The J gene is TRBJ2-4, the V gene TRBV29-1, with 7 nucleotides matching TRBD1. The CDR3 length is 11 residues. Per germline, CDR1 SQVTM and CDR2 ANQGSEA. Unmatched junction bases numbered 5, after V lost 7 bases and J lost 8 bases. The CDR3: CSERTGDIQYF. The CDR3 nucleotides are TGCAGCGAGAGGACAGGTGACATTCAGTACTTC.

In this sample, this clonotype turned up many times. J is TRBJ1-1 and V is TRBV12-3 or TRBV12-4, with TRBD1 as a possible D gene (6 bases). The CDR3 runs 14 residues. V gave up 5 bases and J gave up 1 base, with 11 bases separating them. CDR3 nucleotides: TGTGCCAGCAGTAAAACAGGGCGGAACACTGAAGCTTTCTTT. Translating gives CASSKTGRNTEAFF.

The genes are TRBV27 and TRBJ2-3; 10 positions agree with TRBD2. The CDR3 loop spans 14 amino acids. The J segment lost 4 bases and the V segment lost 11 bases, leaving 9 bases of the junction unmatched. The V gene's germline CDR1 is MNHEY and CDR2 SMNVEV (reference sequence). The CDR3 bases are TGTGCCGCCCGAAGCGGGGGGGCCGCAGATACGCAGTATTTT. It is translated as CAARSGGAADTQYF.

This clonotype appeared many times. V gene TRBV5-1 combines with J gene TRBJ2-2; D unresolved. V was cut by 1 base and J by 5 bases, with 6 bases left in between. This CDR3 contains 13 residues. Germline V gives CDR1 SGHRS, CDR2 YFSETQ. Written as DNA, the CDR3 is TGCGCCAGCAGCTTGATGGGGACCGGGGAGCTGTTTTTT. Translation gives CASSLMGTGELFF.

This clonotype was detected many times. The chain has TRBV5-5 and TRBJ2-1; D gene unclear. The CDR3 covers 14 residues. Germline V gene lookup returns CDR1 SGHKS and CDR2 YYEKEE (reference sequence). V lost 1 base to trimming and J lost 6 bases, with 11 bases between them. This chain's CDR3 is CASSLFPGPNEQFF. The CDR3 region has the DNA TGTGCCAGCAGCTTGTTCCCAGGCCCCAATGAGCAGTTCTTC.

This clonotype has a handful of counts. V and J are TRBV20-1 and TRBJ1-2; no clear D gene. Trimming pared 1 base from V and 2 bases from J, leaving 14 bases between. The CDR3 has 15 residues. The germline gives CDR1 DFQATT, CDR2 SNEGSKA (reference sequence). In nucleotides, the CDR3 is TGCAGTGCTAGAGTGTCTATAGGAGTAAACTATGGCTACACCTTC. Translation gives CSARVSIGVNYGYTF.

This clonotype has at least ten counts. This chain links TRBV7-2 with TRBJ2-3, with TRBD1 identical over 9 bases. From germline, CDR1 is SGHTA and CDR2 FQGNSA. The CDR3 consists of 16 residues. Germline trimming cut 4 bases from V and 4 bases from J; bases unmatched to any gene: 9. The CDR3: CASSYLGTGSADTQYF. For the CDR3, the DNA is TGTGCCAGCAGCTACCTAGGGACAGGGTCTGCAGATACGCAGTATTTT.

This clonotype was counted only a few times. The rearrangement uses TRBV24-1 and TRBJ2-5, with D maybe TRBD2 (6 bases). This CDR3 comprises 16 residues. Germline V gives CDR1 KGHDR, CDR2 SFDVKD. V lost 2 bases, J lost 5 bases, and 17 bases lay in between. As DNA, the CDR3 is TGTGCCACCAGTGATTCCCGTTCGGGGGTGGTGGAGACCCAGTACTTC. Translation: CATSDSRSGVVETQYF.

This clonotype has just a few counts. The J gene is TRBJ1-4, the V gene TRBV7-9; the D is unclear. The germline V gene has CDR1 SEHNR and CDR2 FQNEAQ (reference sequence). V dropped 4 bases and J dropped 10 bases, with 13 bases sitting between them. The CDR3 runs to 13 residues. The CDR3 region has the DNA TGTGCCAGCAGCTGGGTGGAAATAGGAAAACTGTTTTTT. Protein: CASSWVEIGKLFF.

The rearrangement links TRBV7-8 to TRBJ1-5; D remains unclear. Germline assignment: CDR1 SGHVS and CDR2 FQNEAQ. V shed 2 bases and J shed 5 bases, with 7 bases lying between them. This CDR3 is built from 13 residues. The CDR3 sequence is CASSLSPDQPQHF. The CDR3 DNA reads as TGTGCCAGCAGCTTATCTCCGGATCAGCCCCAGCATTTT.

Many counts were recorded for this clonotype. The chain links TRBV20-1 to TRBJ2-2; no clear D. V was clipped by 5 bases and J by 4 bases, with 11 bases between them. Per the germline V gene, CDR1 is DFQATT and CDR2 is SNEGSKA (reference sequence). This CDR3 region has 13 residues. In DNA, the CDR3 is TGCAGTGCTCCGAGACCGGGCACCGGGGAGCTGTTTTTT. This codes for CSAPRPGTGELFF.

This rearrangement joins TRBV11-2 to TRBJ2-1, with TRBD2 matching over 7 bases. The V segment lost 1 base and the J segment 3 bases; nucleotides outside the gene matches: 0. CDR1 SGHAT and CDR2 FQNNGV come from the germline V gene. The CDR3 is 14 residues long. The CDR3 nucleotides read TGTGCCAGCAGCTTAGGGACTAGCTACAATGAGCAGTTCTTC. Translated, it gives CASSLGTSYNEQFF.